The 13 T cell receptor beta chains in this list originate from one sample, sequenced in a study of blood T cell repertoires in COVID-19. Libraries were prepared by immunoSEQ multiplex PCR; TCRdb keeps only in-frame clonotypes and omits some of them. The sample records 60,000 or so clones, 89% being singletons. Sequenced material: peripheral blood. These receptors were collected from a woman aged 55 to 70 with active COVID-19.

The sample holds one count of this clone. The gene calls are TRBV9 and TRBJ1-6; 8 bases match TRBD1. J lost 11 bases, V lost 3 bases, and 10 bases had no gene match. The CDR3 is made up of 15 amino acids. CDR1 is SGDLS and CDR2 is YYNGEE in the germline V gene. CDR3 nucleotide sequence: TGTGCCAGCAGCGACCGGACAGGGAGTGAAACACCCCTCCACTTT. Its translation: CASSDRTGSETPLHF.

This chain uses TRBV3-1 (or the pseudogene TRBV3-2) with TRBJ2-3, with D perhaps matching TRBD1 (5 bases). The CDR3 sequence is 15 residues long. The V and J ends lost 1 base and 2 bases respectively, with 10 bases between them. Looked up from germline, CDR1 is LGHDT and CDR2 is YNNKEL (reference sequence). CDR3 region: CASSQGQISTDTQYF. The CDR3 region has the DNA TGTGCCAGCAGCCAAGGACAGATTTCCACAGATACGCAGTATTTT.

This clone was seen only a few times. CDR3 region: CASSITKGGEQFF. The CDR3, as DNA: TGTGCCAGTAGTATAACCAAAGGGGGTGAGCAGTTCTTC. The chain recombines TRBV19 with TRBJ2-1; a possible D gene is TRBD1 (6 bases). Between the trimmed V and J ends, which lost 2 bases and 9 bases, there was a span of 11 bases. The germline V gene has CDR1 LNHDA and CDR2 SQIVND (reference sequence). The CDR3 consists of 13 residues.

This rearrangement joins TRBV12-3 or TRBV12-4 to TRBJ1-2; 8 bases are shared with TRBD1. The CDR3 length is 12 residues. The junction had 3 bases not matched to a gene; V was cut back by 8 bases and J by 4 bases. The CDR3 protein is CASGTGGYGYTF. CDR3 DNA: TGTGCCAGCGGAACAGGGGGCTATGGCTACACCTTC.

V usage is TRBV2 and J usage is TRBJ2-3; 9 nucleotides agree with TRBD1. Trimming at V came to 6 bases and at J to 0 bases, leaving 4 bases not matched to a gene. Germline V gene sequence: CDR1 SNHLY, CDR2 FYNNEI. The CDR3 is 15 amino acids. CDR3 amino acids: CASSDRGRSTDTQYF. In DNA form, the CDR3 reads TGTGCCAGCAGCGACAGGGGGAGGAGCACAGATACGCAGTATTTT.

V and J are TRBV4-1 and TRBJ1-6; D gene uncertain. The CDR3 runs to 13 residues. Trimming took 0 bases from V and 14 from J, leaving 11 bases between them. Germline V gene sequence: CDR1 MGHRA, CDR2 YSYEKL. As DNA, the CDR3 is TGCGCCAGCAGCCAAGATCCAGGTTTGACCCTCCACTTT. It codes for CASSQDPGLTLHF.

The chain couples TRBV19 to TRBJ1-1; 8 bases line up with TRBD1. J lost 1 base, V lost 3 bases, and 1 base had no gene match. CDR3 size: 14 residues. Germline V lookup: CDR1 LNHDA, CDR2 SQIVND (reference sequence). CDR3 sequence (DNA): TGTGCCAGTAGTATCCAGGGGGCGAACACTGAAGCTTTCTTT. This encodes CASSIQGANTEAFF. Full variable domain (rest looked up from reference TRBV19 and TRBJ1-1): DGGITQSPKYLFRKEGQNVTLSCEQNLNHDAMYWYRQDPGQGLRLIYYSQIVNDFQKGDIAEGYSVSREKKESFPLTVTSAQKNPTAFYLCASSIQGANTEAFFGQGTRLTVV.

CDR3 coding DNA: TGTGCCAGCAGCGTGGGACAGGGAAGCGGGAGCAGCTCCTACGAGCAGTACTTC. It encodes CASSVGQGSGSSSYEQYF. V gene TRBV9 combines with J gene TRBJ2-7, with D tentatively TRBD1 (9 bases). Germline values: CDR1 SGDLS, CDR2 YYNGEE. Trimming removed 2 bases from V and 0 bases from J, with 21 bases in between. The CDR3 contains 18 residues.

The chain is built from TRBV19 and TRBJ1-5; D not certain. CDR1 and CDR2 from the germline V gene are LNHDA and SQIVND (reference sequence). Trimming stripped 9 bases from V and 1 base from J, with 13 bases between. There are 14 residues in the CDR3. Here the CDR3 DNA reads TGTGCCAGCAGGAGGGCAGACAGCAATCAGCCCCAGCATTTT. Amino acids: CASRRADSNQPQHF.

The V and J genes are TRBV4-2 and TRBJ2-5; D remains unclear. CDR3 length: 14 amino acids. V was cut by 4 bases and J by 3 bases, with 12 bases left in between. The V gene's germline CDR1 is LGHNA and CDR2 YNFKEQ. In DNA form, the CDR3 reads TGTGCCAGCAGCCGCCTTTTAGAGAAAGAGACCCAGTACTTC. Its protein is CASSRLLEKETQYF.

The chain uses TRBV20-1 and TRBJ1-5; no firm D call. The CDR3 spans 10 residues. Trimming removed 5 bases from V and 5 bases from J, with 4 bases in between. The germline V gene encodes CDR1 DFQATT and CDR2 SNEGSKA (reference sequence). CDR3 region: CSAGYQPQHF. In DNA, the CDR3 is TGCAGTGCTGGCTATCAGCCCCAGCATTTT.

J is TRBJ1-2 and V is TRBV3-1 (or the pseudogene TRBV3-2), with TRBD1 matching 8 bases. With 0 bases clipped from V and 1 base from J, the junction kept 4 bases outside the gene matches. Per germline, CDR1 LGHDT and CDR2 YNNKEL (reference sequence). This CDR3 comprises 16 residues. For the CDR3, the DNA is TGTGCCAGCAGCCAAGAGCGAACAGGGGGTAACTATGGCTACACCTTC. It encodes CASSQERTGGNYGYTF.

V is TRBV7-6 and J is TRBJ2-3, with 10 bases matching TRBD2. Trimming at V came to 4 bases and at J to 4 bases, leaving 5 bases not matched to a gene. Germline V gene data show CDR1 as SGHVS and CDR2 as FNYEAQ. This CDR3 has 15 amino acids. The CDR3 here is CASSWSGGAADTQYF. CDR3 nucleotide sequence: TGTGCCAGCAGCTGGAGCGGGGGGGCGGCAGATACGCAGTATTTT.